The 26 T cell receptor beta chains below were found in one sample sequenced in a study of CD8+CD57+ T cells in acquired aplastic anemia (dated by TCRdb to 2017 to 2018). Flow cytometry had shown CD8+CD57+ cell expansion in the patients selected for sequencing. The data were produced on an Illumina HiSeq 2000. Genomic DNA served as template for TCR beta VDJ combination and CDR3 sequence profiling. Using fastp trimming at Q25 and MiXCR clonotype assembly, TCRdb reanalyzed the public sequencing data and kept in-frame beta chains. Every distinct CDR3 protein forms one entry, paired with its most common genes and DNA. The sample table shows more than 150,000 distinct CDR3 sequences, and approximately 48% are seen once. Over 7.5% of the sample is taken by the ten largest. The specimen sequenced was sorted CD4+, CD8+, or CD8+CD57+ T cells (not recorded which) from PBMCs. All receptors come from a human donor with aplastic anemia.

CDR3 in amino acids: CASSLGRGSSYNSPLHF. The CDR3 bases are TGTGCCAGCAGCTTAGGACGGGGGAGCTCCTATAATTCACCCCTCCACTTT. The chain employs TRBV11-2 and TRBJ1-6; D is perhaps TRBD1 (5 bases). Germline CDR1 reads SGHAT; CDR2 reads FQNNGV. V was cut by 1 base and J by 0 bases, with 10 bases left in between. CDR3 length: 17 amino acids. The full variable domain, in which reference TRBV11-2 and TRBJ1-6 provide the parts outside the CDR3, is EAGVAQSPRYKIIEKRQSVAFWCNPISGHATLYWYQQILGQGPKLLIQFQNNGVVDDSQLPKDRFSAERLKGVDSTLKIQPAKLEDSAVYLCASSLGRGSSYNSPLHFGNGTRLTVT.

In its sample, this clonotype was seen many times. This chain connects TRBV9 to TRBJ2-7, with TRBD1 identical over 9 bases. Germline CDR1 is SGDLS and CDR2 is YYNGEE. This CDR3 spans 17 amino acids. Trimming took 0 bases from V and 2 from J; bases not matched to a gene: 9. The DNA for the CDR3 is TGTGCCAGCAGCGTAGCTCTACAGACAGGGGGACCCTACGAGCAGTACTTC. Translating gives CASSVALQTGGPYEQYF.

The chain joins TRBV19 to TRBJ2-1, with no clear D. V gave up 3 bases and J gave up 4 bases, with 7 bases separating them. Germline V gene sequence: CDR1 LNHDA, CDR2 SQIVND (reference sequence). The CDR3 consists of 13 residues. The CDR3 spells CASSMSQYNEQFF. The CDR3 DNA sequence: TGTGCCAGTAGTATGTCGCAGTACAATGAGCAGTTCTTC.

In this sample, this clonotype turned up many times. The chain combines TRBV5-1 with TRBJ2-5; tentatively, D is TRBD2 (6 bases). Trimming stripped 2 bases from V and 5 bases from J, with 19 bases between. From germline, CDR1 is SGHRS and CDR2 YFSETQ. The CDR3 covers 16 residues. The CDR3 loop reads CASSLRGDLKVETQYF. Here the CDR3 DNA reads TGCGCCAGCAGCTTACGCGGGGACCTGAAGGTGGAGACCCAGTACTTC.

The rearrangement uses TRBV2 and TRBJ2-7, with a weak D call TRBD1 (5 bases). This CDR3 has 13 residues. V lost 6 bases, J lost 0 bases, and 9 bases lay in between. Germline V gene data show CDR1 as SNHLY and CDR2 as FYNNEI. In DNA, the CDR3 is TGTGCCAGCAGACAGGTTAGCTCCTACGAGCAGTACTTC. Its protein is CASRQVSSYEQYF.

This clonotype was seen only once. This chain connects TRBV5-1 to TRBJ1-6; 8 nucleotides align to TRBD1. Germline-derived CDR1 and CDR2 are SGHRS and YFSETQ. Losses at the gene ends were 0 bases for V and 8 bases for J; bases not matched to a gene: 4. This CDR3 is built from 15 residues. CDR3 sequence reads: CASSLGLTGDSPLHF. The CDR3 region has the DNA TGCGCCAGCAGCTTGGGCTTGACAGGGGATTCACCCCTCCACTTT.

The genes are TRBV10-3 and TRBJ2-2; tentatively, D is TRBD1 (6 bases). Germline loops: CDR1 ENHRY, CDR2 SYGVKD. The CDR3 consists of 13 residues. V was trimmed by 9 bases and J by 1 base, leaving 9 bases between them. CDR3: CAMLGQNTGELFF. The CDR3 nucleotides are TGTGCCATGCTGGGACAGAACACCGGGGAGCTGTTTTTT.

This clonotype was observed many times. The rearrangement joins TRBV2 to TRBJ2-1; 7 positions agree with TRBD2. Trimming removed 3 bases from V and 12 bases from J; junction bases left unmatched: 8. The CDR3 covers 13 residues. The V gene's germline CDR1 is SNHLY and CDR2 FYNNEI. The CDR3 DNA reads as TGTGCCAGCAGTGAGGGAGGCGGGAGTCCGCAGTTCTTC. The encoded protein is CASSEGGGSPQFF.

The table lists this clonotype with many counts. The chain recombines TRBV6-5 with TRBJ1-4; possibly TRBD1 for D (5 bases). The CDR3 totals 14 residues. The ends were cut back, 4 bases at V and 5 bases at J, with 11 bases in the middle. Per germline, CDR1 MNHEY and CDR2 SVGAGI. The CDR3 sequence is CASSSRDGNEKLFF. The DNA for the CDR3 is TGTGCCAGCAGTTCCCGGGACGGGAATGAAAAACTGTTTTTT.

Concerning this clonotype itself: A read error may produce the germline difference seen at one junction end. This chain joins TRBV20-1 and TRBJ2-7; D perhaps matches TRBD2 (5 bases). Germline assignment: CDR1 DFQATT and CDR2 SNEGSKA (reference sequence). The CDR3 contains 13 residues. CDR3: CGARGSGGYEQYF. CDR3 DNA: TGCGGTGCTAGAGGGTCAGGCGGTTACGAGCAGTACTTC.

Details on this clonotype: With a much larger clone just one base away, this may be a read error. The chain is built from TRBV20-1 and TRBJ1-1; D not certain. In germline, CDR1 is DFQATT, CDR2 SNEGSKA (reference sequence). Trimming left V 5 bases short and J 3 bases short, with 16 bases between. CDR3 size: 14 residues. Here the CDR3 DNA reads TGCAGTGCTGCGGGAGGCCACCGGGACACTGAAGCTTTCTTT. It translates to CSAAGGHRDTEAFF.

This clonotype was counted once. Possible read error: a much larger clone is one base away. This rearrangement joins TRBV5-1 to TRBJ2-1, with TRBD2 as a possible D gene (6 bases). This CDR3 has 16 residues. Per the germline V gene, CDR1 is SGHRS and CDR2 is YFSETQ. The CDR3 is CASSLGGSGGYNEQSF. The DNA for the CDR3 is TGCGCCAGCAGCTTGGGAGGTAGCGGAGGGTACAATGAGCAGTCCTTC. Looking up the rest from reference TRBV5-1 and TRBJ2-1 gives the full variable domain: KAGVTQTPRYLIKTRGQQVTLSCSPISGHRSVSWYQQTPGQGLQFLFEYFSETQRNKGNFPGRFSGRQFSNSRSEMNVSTLELGDSALYLCASSLGGSGGYNEQSFGPGTRLTVL.

This clonotype has more than one count but fewer than ten. A read error may account for a junction end that differs from germline. CDR3 DNA: TGTGCTAGCAGCTTGGCAGTCGAGACCCAGTACTTC. It encodes CASSLAVETQYF. The chain combines TRBV7-7 with TRBJ2-5; D is undetermined. CDR3 length equals 12 residues. The germline CDR1 and CDR2 sequences are SSHAT and FNYEAQ (reference sequence).

The chain has TRBV28 and TRBJ2-6; D is ambiguous. Between the trimmed V and J ends, which lost 7 bases and 2 bases, there was a span of 12 bases. The CDR3 length is 15 residues. Germline V gives CDR1 MDHEN, CDR2 SYDVKM. The chain's CDR3 is CASNDASAGANVLTF. In DNA, the CDR3 is TGTGCCAGCAATGACGCGTCCGCTGGGGCCAACGTCCTGACTTTC.

The chain uses TRBV20-1 and TRBJ2-5, with D possibly TRBD1 on 6 matching bases. The CDR3 spans 14 residues. V shed 3 bases and J shed 5 bases, with 16 bases lying between them. The V gene's germline CDR1 is DFQATT and CDR2 SNEGSKA (reference sequence). The CDR3 nucleotides are TGCAGTGCTAGGGGGGCAGCCGCGCGGGAGACCCAGTACTTC. Protein sequence: CSARGAAARETQYF.

V usage is TRBV9 and J usage is TRBJ2-7; 11 bases line up with TRBD1. The CDR3 covers 12 residues. CDR1 and CDR2 from the germline V gene are SGDLS and YYNGEE. V lost 3 bases, J lost 12 bases, and 5 bases stayed unmatched. Here the CDR3 reads CASSGDRGRLYF. CDR3 in DNA: TGTGCCAGCAGCGGGGACAGGGGGAGGCTGTACTTC.

This chain connects TRBV2 to TRBJ2-7; TRBD2 matches 7 bases. Germline CDR1 SNHLY, CDR2 FYNNEI. V shed 8 bases, J shed 7 bases, and the junction held 5 bases outside the gene matches. The CDR3 runs to 11 residues. The CDR3 loop reads CASSGGWEQYF. CDR3 coding DNA: TGTGCCAGCTCGGGGGGATGGGAGCAGTACTTC.

This clonotype was seen only a few times. V and J are TRBV25-1 and TRBJ2-1, with TRBD1 matching over 7 bases. CDR3 length: 15 amino acids. V lost 3 bases and J lost 5; bases outside the gene matches: 7. Per the germline V gene, CDR1 is MGHDK and CDR2 is SYGVNS. CDR3 bases: TGTGCCAGCAGTGACCCCGGGACAGTAGACAATGAGCAGTTCTTC. Residues: CASSDPGTVDNEQFF.

The V call is TRBV9, the J call TRBJ1-1; D ambiguous. Germline CDR1 SGDLS, CDR2 YYNGEE. V gave up 8 bases and J gave up 5 bases, with 13 bases separating them. The CDR3 consists of 12 residues. CDR3 in DNA: TGTGCCAGTGACCGAGAAGGGACTGAAGCTTTCTTT. Amino acids: CASDREGTEAFF.

This clonotype was counted ten times or more. This chain connects TRBV20-1 to TRBJ2-5; no clear D. CDR3 size: 14 residues. Germline lookup yields CDR1 DFQATT and CDR2 SNEGSKA (reference sequence). V was pared by 6 bases and J by 7 bases, with 21 bases between. CDR3 sequence: CSAPETSRPGTQYF. As DNA, the CDR3 is TGCAGTGCCCCAGAAACAAGTCGGCCGGGGACCCAGTACTTC.

V is TRBV7-6 and J is TRBJ1-6; a possible D gene is TRBD1 (6 bases). V was cut by 2 bases and J by 6 bases, with 14 bases left in between. CDR1 is SGHVS and CDR2 is FNYEAQ in the germline V gene. The length of the CDR3 is 16 residues. CDR3 protein: CASSLSPRTANSPLHF. Written as DNA, the CDR3 is TGTGCCAGCAGCTTAAGTCCACGGACAGCTAATTCACCCCTCCACTTT.

The chain couples TRBV5-4 to TRBJ2-3; D is unclear. V lost 0 bases and J lost 6, with 11 bases in between. CDR1 is SGHNT, CDR2 YYREEE, per germline (reference sequence). The CDR3 has 14 amino acids. The CDR3 loop reads CASSLEANRDTQYF. In nucleotides, the CDR3 is TGTGCCAGCAGCTTGGAGGCTAATAGGGATACGCAGTATTTT.

This chain links TRBV29-1 with TRBJ1-5; 10 bases map to TRBD1. CDR3 length equals 14 residues. V shed 4 bases and J 4 bases; nucleotides not matched to a gene: 4. Germline CDR1 is SQVTM and CDR2 is ANQGSEA. CDR3 sequence (DNA): TGCAGCGTTGCATGGACAGGGGGTAATCAGCCCCAGCATTTT. Protein product: CSVAWTGGNQPQHF.

This rearrangement joins TRBV7-3 to TRBJ1-5; D may be TRBD1 (6 bases). From germline, CDR1 is SGHTA and CDR2 FQGTGA. V was pared by 2 bases and J by 4 bases, with 15 bases between. The CDR3 is made up of 16 amino acids. As DNA, the CDR3 is TGTGCCAGCAGCTTAGGAGGGGACACGCGAAATCAGCCCCAGCATTTT. Amino acids: CASSLGGDTRNQPQHF.

V usage is TRBV6-1 and J usage is TRBJ1-1; a weak D match, TRBD1 (5 bases). Trimming took off 8 bases at V and 3 bases at J, with 16 bases between the two ends. CDR1 is MNHNS and CDR2 is SASEGT in the germline V gene. The CDR3 has 14 amino acids. The CDR3 DNA reads as TGTGCCAGCGCAGACGGGGGAGCGGACACTGAAGCTTTCTTT. This codes for CASADGGADTEAFF.

This clonotype has a single count. The genes are TRBV9 and TRBJ1-1; D may be TRBD1 (6 bases). The ends were cut back, 5 bases at V and 4 bases at J, with 18 bases in the middle. Per germline, CDR1 SGDLS and CDR2 YYNGEE. The CDR3 contains 15 residues. The CDR3 sequence: CASSSRGAGGTEAFF. CDR3 in DNA: TGTGCCAGCAGTTCCCGGGGGGCGGGGGGCACTGAAGCTTTCTTT.